The present entry profiles one T cell receptor beta chain with its context. Its target is unknown. Germline and junction disagree at one end, which may indicate a read error. This specimen comes from a study of persistence of HIV-infected CD4 T cells. Study context: CD4+ T cells responding to CMV or HIV-1 Gag were isolated. Findings and limits, study-wide: Proviral oligoclonality tracked with TCR oligoclonality within the same sorted cells.

Stimulation used about 9.2 ug/mL lysate from CMV-infected fibroblasts. CD40L-negative CD69-negative CD45RO-high memory CD4+ T cells were sorted as populations depleted of antigen-responding cells. This was the immunoSEQ version 4 assay in survey mode. Profiling relied on immunoSEQ multiplex PCR, and the TCRdb table lists in-frame clones only, not all of them. This sample has about 28,000 clones, with 82% found just once. There are 12 residues in the CDR3. Germline values: CDR1 MNHEY, CDR2 SMNVEV (reference sequence). The rearrangement uses TRBV27 and TRBJ1-6; D uncertain. The sequence came from an adult man with HIV who was CMV-seropositive. The material sequenced was CD4+ T cells sorted from PBMCs after approximately 19-hour stimulation, taken from a patient who received antiretroviral therapy. The CDR3 nucleotides are TGTGCCGGCAGTTTATTGAATTCACCCCTCCACTTT. It encodes CAGSLLNSPLHF.